The 9 T cell receptor beta chains below were found in one sample sequenced in a study of early T cells in non-severe SARS-CoV-2 infection. In TCRdb, the 5' RACE reads were re-called with MiXCR into one record per CDR3 protein. The sample includes 55,000 to 85,000 distinct CDR3 sequences, roughly 12% of them seen just once. Sequencing used whole blood. Receptors originate from an adult who was a healthcare worker with PCR-confirmed SARS-CoV-2 infection or an uninfected control (not recorded which).

This clonotype has only a few counts. The chain links TRBV6-1 to TRBJ1-2, with D possibly matching TRBD1 (5 bases). Germline CDR1 reads MNHNS; CDR2 reads SASEGT. Trimming removed 2 bases at V and 3 bases at J, with 7 bases between. This CDR3 region has 13 residues. The CDR3 DNA reads as TGTGCCAGCAGTGAACAGGGCGACTATGGCTACACCTTC. This gives the protein CASSEQGDYGYTF.

The chain couples TRBV6-5 to TRBJ1-1, with no clear D. Germline CDR1 is MNHEY and CDR2 is SVGAGI. This CDR3 has 13 amino acids. Deletions cut 11 bases from V and 5 bases from J, with 18 bases between. In nucleotides, the CDR3 is TGTGCCGCCGCGAGGGAGTCGAGTACTGAAGCTTTCTTT. Translation gives CAAARESSTEAFF.

Only a few counts were recorded for this clonotype. V usage is TRBV9 and J usage is TRBJ1-3; D unresolved. The CDR3 has 14 amino acids. V was clipped by 1 base and J by 0 bases, with 5 bases between them. In germline, CDR1 is SGDLS, CDR2 YYNGEE. DNA for the CDR3: TGTGCCAGCAGCGTAAGCAACTCTGGAAACACCATATATTTT. Protein: CASSVSNSGNTIYF.

This clonotype has a count of ten or more. The V gene is TRBV19, the J gene TRBJ1-5; D not certain. Trimming took off 1 base at V and 8 bases at J, with 6 bases between the two ends. CDR3 length: 12 residues. The germline CDR1 and CDR2 sequences are LNHDA and SQIVND (reference sequence). CDR3 sequence (DNA): TGTGCCAGTAGTATAGCGGTGGAGCCCCAGCATTTT. The encoded protein is CASSIAVEPQHF. Variable domain in full (rest from reference TRBV19 and TRBJ1-5): DGGITQSPKYLFRKEGQNVTLSCEQNLNHDAMYWYRQDPGQGLRLIYYSQIVNDFQKGDIAEGYSVSREKKESFPLTVTSAQKNPTAFYLCASSIAVEPQHFGDGTRLSIL.

This clonotype has only a few counts. The CDR3 region has the DNA TGTGCCAGCAGGAACAGGGGGCGACCGCGGTCGGATCAGCCCCAGCATTTT. Amino acid sequence: CASRNRGRPRSDQPQHF. The V and J genes are TRBV25-1 and TRBJ1-5, with 9 bases identical to TRBD1. The CDR3 is 17 amino acids. CDR1 and CDR2 from the germline V gene are MGHDK and SYGVNS. V lost 6 bases, J lost 5 bases, and 14 bases stayed unmatched.

This clonotype has only a few counts. The chain combines TRBV7-9 with TRBJ2-3, with 10 bases aligning to TRBD2. CDR1 is SEHNR, CDR2 FQNEAQ, per germline (reference sequence). The V segment lost 0 bases and the J segment 5 bases; nucleotides outside the gene matches: 8. The CDR3 is 17 amino acids. The CDR3 here is CASSLARASGSGDTQYF. The CDR3 DNA follows: TGTGCCAGCAGCTTAGCTAGGGCTAGCGGGAGTGGAGATACGCAGTATTTT.

This clonotype was detected only a few times. CDR3 loop: CSAGGQGRHSPLHF. CDR3 nucleotide sequence: TGCAGTGCTGGCGGACAGGGGAGGCATTCACCCCTCCACTTT. The V gene is TRBV20-1, the J gene TRBJ1-6; 9 positions agree with TRBD1. The germline gives CDR1 DFQATT, CDR2 SNEGSKA (reference sequence). The CDR3 loop spans 14 amino acids. The junction had 7 bases not matched to a gene; V was cut back by 5 bases and J by 8 bases.

This clonotype was detected a few times. The chain combines TRBV7-9 with TRBJ2-7, with 8 positions matching TRBD1. The CDR3 consists of 15 residues. V was pared by 5 bases and J by 3 bases, with 9 bases of the junction left unmatched. Germline-derived CDR1 and CDR2 are SEHNR and FQNEAQ (reference sequence). The DNA for the CDR3 is TGTGCCAGCAGCATAGGACAGGGCGCTTTCTACGAGCAGTACTTC. Translating it yields CASSIGQGAFYEQYF.

A few counts support this clonotype. The rearrangement joins TRBV7-2 to TRBJ2-5; D gene uncertain. CDR1 SGHTA and CDR2 FQGNSA come from the germline V gene. CDR3 length equals 12 residues. Trimming took 4 bases from V and 2 from J, leaving 5 bases between them. CDR3 in amino acids: CASSSYQETQYF. The CDR3 bases are TGTGCCAGCAGCTCGTATCAAGAGACCCAGTACTTC.